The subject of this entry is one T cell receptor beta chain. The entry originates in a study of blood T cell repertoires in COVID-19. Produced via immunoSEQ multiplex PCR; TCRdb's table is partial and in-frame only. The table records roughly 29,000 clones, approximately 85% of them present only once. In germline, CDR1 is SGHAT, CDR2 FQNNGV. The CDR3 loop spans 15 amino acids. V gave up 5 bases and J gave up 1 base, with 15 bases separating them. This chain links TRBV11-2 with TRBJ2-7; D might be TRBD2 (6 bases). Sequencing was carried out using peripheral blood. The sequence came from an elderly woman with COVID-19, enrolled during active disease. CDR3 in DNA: TGTGCCAGCAGCCCAACTGGGGCGGGATCCTACGAGCAGTACTTC. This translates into CASSPTGAGSYEQYF.